This TCR beta chain was documented in a study of blood T cell repertoires in COVID-19. Study at large: Sources were T cells, B-cell-depleted T cells, or PBMCs; the material itself was cDNA or gDNA.

The CDR3 runs 12 residues. V gave up 5 bases and J gave up 2 bases, with 7 bases separating them. The V gene's germline CDR1 is SNHLY and CDR2 FYNNEI. Profiled with immunoSEQ multiplex PCR; TCRdb holds only in-frame clones, not every one. Found here are about 99,000 clones, 85% to 90% of them singletons; the top ten hold approximately 5.1%. Material: peripheral blood. The sequence was collected from a human donor in a cohort sampled during active COVID-19. The chain links TRBV2 to TRBJ2-7; D might be TRBD1 (6 bases). CDR3 region: CASSWDTYEQYF. The DNA for the CDR3 is TGTGCCAGCAGTTGGGACACCTACGAGCAGTACTTC.